The T cell receptor (beta chain) described here comes from a study of T-cell reconstitution after alpha-beta-depleted transplantation in children (dated by TCRdb to about 2016). For context, the study as a whole: Using TCR repertoire profiling, the study quantitatively followed how T-cell immune reconstitution unfolded in children after TCRalphabeta/CD19-depleted allogeneic hematopoietic cell transplantation.

Sample treatment or condition, as interpreted from the label and publication: allogeneic hematopoietic cell transplantation with graft depleted of TCRalphabeta T cells and CD19 B cells. The children who served as transplant recipients had been given grafts of TCRalphabeta/CD19-depleted allogeneic hematopoietic cells. Worth noting for this clonotype: This receptor's antigen is unknown. No per-base quality is available; no much larger clone lies one base away.

General conclusions and limits of the study: In some patients, the high TCRbeta diversity seen at day 60 was put down to recipient T cells and intrathymic progenitors that had survived conditioning. The apparently early recovery of alphabetaT-cell counts about two months after transplant reportedly depended on only several hundred rapidly expanded clones that came from non-depleted graft cells. Over subsequent months, a decline in hyperexpanded clone frequencies was noted, and after one year, T-cell counts and TCRbeta diversity were mostly ascribed to newly produced T cells.

Preparation of the library involved PCR. The run used an Illumina HiSeq 2500. To normalize quantification of the TCRbeta repertoire, the TCR libraries were built with molecular barcoding that relied on unique molecular identifiers. In TCRdb, the public reads were trimmed at Q25 with fastp and aligned with MiXCR, with productive beta chains retained. Each CDR3 protein gets just one entry, which takes the most common genes and DNA from the rows behind it. For this sample there are around 580,000 distinct CDR3 sequences; roughly 23% appear just once. The ten most abundant clones make up approximately 14% of the sample. The junction carries 7 bases between V and J, which are trimmed by 0 bases and 4 bases respectively. From the cysteine through the phenylalanine, the CDR3 covers 14 amino acids. The sequence is cut down to CDR3 DNA, 42 bases in frame from base 1. CDR1 and CDR2 (MNHEY, SVGEGT) derive from the germline V gene.

This TCR came from a boy under two years old who had a stem cell transplant for acute myeloid leukemia, so the T cells may come from the graft donor. This sample comprised PBMCs, mostly from graft donor cells, obtained 360 days after TCRalphabeta/CD19-depleted stem cell transplant. The V and J genes are TRBV6-2 or TRBV6-3 and TRBJ2-1; confidence is insufficient to name the D gene. The DNA reads TGTGCCAGCAGTTACTCTCCCAGTTACAATGAGCAGTTCTTC. Protein translation: CASSYSPSYNEQFF.